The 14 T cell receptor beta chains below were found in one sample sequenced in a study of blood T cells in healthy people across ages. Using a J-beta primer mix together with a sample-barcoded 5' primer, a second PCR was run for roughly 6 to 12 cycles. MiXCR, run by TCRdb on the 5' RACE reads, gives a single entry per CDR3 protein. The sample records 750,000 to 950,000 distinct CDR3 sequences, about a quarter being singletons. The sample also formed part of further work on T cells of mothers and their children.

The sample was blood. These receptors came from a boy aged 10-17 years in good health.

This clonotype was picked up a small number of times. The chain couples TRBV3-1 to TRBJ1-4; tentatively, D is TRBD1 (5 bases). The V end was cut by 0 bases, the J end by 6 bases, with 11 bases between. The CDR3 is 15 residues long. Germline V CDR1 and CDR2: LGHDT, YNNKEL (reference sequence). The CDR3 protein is CASSQEGELDEKLFF. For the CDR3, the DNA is TGTGCCAGCAGCCAAGAGGGGGAGCTCGATGAAAAACTGTTTTTT.

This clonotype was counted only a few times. The CDR3 DNA is TGTGCCAGCAGCGTCTTGGAGCGGAGGGGAGGAAACATTCAGTACTTC. It specifies CASSVLERRGGNIQYF. This chain joins TRBV2 and TRBJ2-4; a possible D gene is TRBD2 (6 bases). Germline CDR1 is SNHLY and CDR2 is FYNNEI. Deletions cut 6 bases from V and 6 bases from J, with 21 bases between. CDR3 size: 16 residues.

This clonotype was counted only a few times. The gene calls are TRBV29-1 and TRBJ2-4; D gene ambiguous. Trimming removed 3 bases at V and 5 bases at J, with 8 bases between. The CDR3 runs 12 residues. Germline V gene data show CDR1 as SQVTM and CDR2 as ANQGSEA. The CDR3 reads CSVDWSQNIQYF. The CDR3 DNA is TGCAGCGTTGATTGGAGCCAAAACATTCAGTACTTC.

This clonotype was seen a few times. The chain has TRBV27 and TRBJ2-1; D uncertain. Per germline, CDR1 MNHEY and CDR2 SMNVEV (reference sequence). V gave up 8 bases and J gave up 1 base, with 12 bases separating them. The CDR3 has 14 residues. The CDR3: CASSRAASYNEQFF. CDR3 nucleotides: TGTGCCAGCTCTCGCGCGGCTTCCTACAATGAGCAGTTCTTC.

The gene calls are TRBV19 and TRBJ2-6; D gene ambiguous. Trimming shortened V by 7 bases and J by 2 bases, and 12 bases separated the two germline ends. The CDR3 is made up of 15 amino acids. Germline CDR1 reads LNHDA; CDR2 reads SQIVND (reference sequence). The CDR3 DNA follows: TGTGCCAGTACCCCGAACGAAGCTGGGGCCAACGTCCTGACTTTC. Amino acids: CASTPNEAGANVLTF.

CDR3 residues: CASNREAGPEETQYF. The CDR3 DNA reads as TGTGCCAGCAACCGTGAGGCGGGGCCTGAAGAGACCCAGTACTTC. The rearrangement uses TRBV7-9 and TRBJ2-5, with D possibly being TRBD2 (6 bases). Germline V gene lookup returns CDR1 SEHNR and CDR2 FQNEAQ (reference sequence). V lost 7 bases and J 3 bases, leaving 18 bases between the germline ends. The CDR3 totals 15 residues. Based on the CDR3 plus reference TRBV7-9 and TRBJ2-5, the full variable domain is DTGVSQNPRHKITKRGQNVTFRCDPISEHNRLYWYRQTLGQGPEFLTYFQNEAQLEKSRLLSDRFSAERPKGSFSTLEIQRTEQGDSAMYLCASNREAGPEETQYFGPGTRLLVL.

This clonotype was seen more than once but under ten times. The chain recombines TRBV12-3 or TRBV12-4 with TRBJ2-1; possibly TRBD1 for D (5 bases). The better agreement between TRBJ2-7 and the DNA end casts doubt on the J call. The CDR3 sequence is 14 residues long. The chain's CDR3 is CASSLDSPPGEQYF. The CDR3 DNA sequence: TGTGCCAGCAGTCTCGACAGCCCTCCTGGCGAGCAGTACTTC.

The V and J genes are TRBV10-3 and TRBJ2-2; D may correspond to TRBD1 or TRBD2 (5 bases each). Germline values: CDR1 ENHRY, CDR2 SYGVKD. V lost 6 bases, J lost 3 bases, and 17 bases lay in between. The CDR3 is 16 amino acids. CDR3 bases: TGTGCCATCAGACTTACAGGAGGAAGGGACACCGGGGAGCTGTTTTTT. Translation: CAIRLTGGRDTGELFF.

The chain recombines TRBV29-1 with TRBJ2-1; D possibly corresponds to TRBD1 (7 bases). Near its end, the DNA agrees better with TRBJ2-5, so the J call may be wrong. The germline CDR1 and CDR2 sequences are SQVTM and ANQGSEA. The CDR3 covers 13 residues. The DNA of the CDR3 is TGCTCCGCCGGGGCAGGGGGGTTAGAGACCCAGTACTTC. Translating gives CSAGAGGLETQYF.

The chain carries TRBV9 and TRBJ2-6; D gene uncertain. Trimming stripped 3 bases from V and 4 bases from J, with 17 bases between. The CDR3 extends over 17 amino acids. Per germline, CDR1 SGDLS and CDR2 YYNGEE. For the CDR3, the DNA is TGTGCCAGCAGCGATAGTACTGTCGGTGCCGGGGCCAACGTCCTGACTTTC. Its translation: CASSDSTVGAGANVLTF.

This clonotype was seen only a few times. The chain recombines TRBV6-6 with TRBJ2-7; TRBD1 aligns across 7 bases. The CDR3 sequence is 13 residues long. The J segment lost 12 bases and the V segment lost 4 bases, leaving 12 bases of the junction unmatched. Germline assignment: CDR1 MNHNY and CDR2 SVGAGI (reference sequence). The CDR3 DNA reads TGTGCCAGCAGTTCACGGACAGGCTCGCACGGGTACTTC. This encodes CASSSRTGSHGYF.

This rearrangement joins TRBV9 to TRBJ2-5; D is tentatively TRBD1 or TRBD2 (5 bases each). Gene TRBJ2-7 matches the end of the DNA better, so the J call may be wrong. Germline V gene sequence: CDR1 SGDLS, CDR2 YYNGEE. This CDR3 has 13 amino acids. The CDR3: CASRRTLTYEQYF. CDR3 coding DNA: TGTGCCAGCCGGAGGACACTAACCTACGAGCAGTACTTC.

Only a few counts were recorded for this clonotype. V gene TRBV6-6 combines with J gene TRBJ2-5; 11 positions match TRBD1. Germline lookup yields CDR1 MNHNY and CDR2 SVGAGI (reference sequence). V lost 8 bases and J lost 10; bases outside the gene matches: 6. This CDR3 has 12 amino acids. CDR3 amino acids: CASLGTGGIQYF. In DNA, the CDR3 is TGTGCCAGCTTGGGGACAGGGGGGATCCAGTACTTC.

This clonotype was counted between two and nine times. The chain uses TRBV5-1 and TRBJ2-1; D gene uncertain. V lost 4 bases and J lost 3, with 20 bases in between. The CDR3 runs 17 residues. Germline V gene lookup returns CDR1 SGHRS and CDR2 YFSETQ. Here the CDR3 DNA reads TGCGCCAGCAGCCCCCACGTTATGGGTGAACTCTACAATGAGCAGTTCTTC. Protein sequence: CASSPHVMGELYNEQFF. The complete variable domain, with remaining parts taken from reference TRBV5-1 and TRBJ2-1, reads KAGVTQTPRYLIKTRGQQVTLSCSPISGHRSVSWYQQTPGQGLQFLFEYFSETQRNKGNFPGRFSGRQFSNSRSEMNVSTLELGDSALYLCASSPHVMGELYNEQFFGPGTRLTVL.